These 28 T cell receptor beta chains were all obtained from the same sample, sequenced in a study of graft-versus-host responses after intestinal transplantation. Produced via immunoSEQ multiplex PCR; TCRdb's table is partial and in-frame only. The repertoire has tens of thousands of clones, 91% of them found once; the top ten carry less than 6%. The sample consisted of PBMCs, taken roughly 680 days after intestinal transplant. These receptors all stem from a human patient who received an intestinal transplant, so some T cells may come from the graft donor.

CDR3 sequence reads: CASRVLAGTYNEQFF. The CDR3 region has the DNA TGTGCCAGCAGAGTCCTAGCGGGGACATACAATGAGCAGTTCTTC. V gene TRBV7-2 combines with J gene TRBJ2-1; 9 bases fit TRBD2. The CDR3 length is 15 residues. Germline CDR1 SGHTA, CDR2 FQGNSA. V lost 6 bases, J lost 4 bases, and 7 bases stayed unmatched.

The chain combines TRBV19 with TRBJ2-7, with 10 nucleotides matching TRBD1. V trimming: 3 bases; J trimming: 6 bases; junction bases outside the gene matches: 11. The CDR3 has 16 residues. CDR1 is LNHDA and CDR2 is SQIVND in the germline V gene (reference sequence). In DNA, the CDR3 is TGTGCCAGTAGTATTCTCCCGGGACAGGGGATCGGCGAGCAGTACTTC. This sequence encodes CASSILPGQGIGEQYF.

The chain recombines TRBV7-9 with TRBJ1-3; D unresolved. This CDR3 region has 14 residues. Trimming removed 2 bases at V and 4 bases at J, with 9 bases between. Germline V gene lookup returns CDR1 SEHNR and CDR2 FQNEAQ (reference sequence). In DNA form, the CDR3 reads TGTGCCAGCAGCTTAAGACGGCAGGGAAACACCATATATTTT. It codes for CASSLRRQGNTIYF.

The CDR3 coding sequence is TGTGCCAGCAGAAGGGGAGGGAGCGAGCAGTACTTC. This gives the protein CASRRGGSEQYF. This chain uses TRBV6-6 with TRBJ2-7; 7 bases are shared with TRBD2. The CDR3 has 12 amino acids. Germline lookup yields CDR1 MNHNY and CDR2 SVGAGI (reference sequence). Trimming removed 6 bases from V and 6 bases from J; junction bases left unmatched: 5.

The rearrangement links TRBV2 to TRBJ2-1, with a weak D call TRBD2 (5 bases). Per the germline V gene, CDR1 is SNHLY and CDR2 is FYNNEI. There are 13 residues in the CDR3. V dropped 7 bases and J dropped 4 bases, with 11 bases sitting between them. The CDR3 region has the DNA TGTGCCAGCACCGGGAACGGGTACAATGAGCAGTTCTTC. As protein: CASTGNGYNEQFF.

The chain links TRBV5-8 to TRBJ2-1; D may be TRBD1 or TRBD2 (6 bases each). Germline V gene data show CDR1 as SGHTS and CDR2 as YDEGEE. The V end lost 0 bases, the J end lost 0 bases, and 10 bases lay between the germline ends. The CDR3 totals 16 residues. The CDR3: CASSLGGAISYNEQFF. The CDR3, as DNA: TGTGCCAGCAGCTTGGGGGGGGCGATCTCCTACAATGAGCAGTTCTTC.

The V call is TRBV5-1, the J call TRBJ2-5; 11 bases are shared with TRBD2. CDR1 SGHRS and CDR2 YFSETQ come from the germline V gene. The ends lost 0 bases at V and 2 bases at J; junction bases unmatched: 9. This CDR3 region has 18 residues. CDR3 nucleotides: TGCGCCAGCAGCTTGGCCAGGGTGACTAGCGGGGAACAAGAGACCCAGTACTTC. Residues: CASSLARVTSGEQETQYF.

The V call is TRBV6-1, the J call TRBJ1-1; D gene ambiguous. The CDR3 totals 16 residues. Trimming removed 2 bases at V and 0 bases at J, with 13 bases between. Germline V gives CDR1 MNHNS, CDR2 SASEGT. The CDR3 spells CASSEIGLGMNTEAFF. CDR3 in DNA: TGTGCCAGCAGTGAAATAGGGTTGGGGATGAACACTGAAGCTTTCTTT.

This chain links TRBV4-2 with TRBJ2-1; 8 nucleotides agree with TRBD2. Unmatched junction bases numbered 2, after V lost 0 bases and J lost 1 base. Germline V CDR1 and CDR2: LGHNA, YNFKEQ. The CDR3 length is 16 residues. The CDR3 bases are TGTGCCAGCAGCCAAGAGGCGGGGGGATCCTACAATGAGCAGTTCTTC. It is translated as CASSQEAGGSYNEQFF.

The chain couples TRBV10-2 to TRBJ2-1, with D perhaps assigned TRBD1 or TRBD2 (5 bases each). Germline lookup yields CDR1 WSHSY and CDR2 SAAADI. This CDR3 is 14 amino acids long. V was cut by 6 bases and J by 0 bases, with 9 bases left in between. This chain's CDR3 is CASRWGSSYNEQFF. As DNA, the CDR3 is TGCGCCAGCAGATGGGGGAGCTCCTACAATGAGCAGTTCTTC.

This clone was seen only a few times. The chain employs TRBV7-9 and TRBJ1-6; 8 positions match TRBD1. V was clipped by 1 base and J by 9 bases; unmatched bases: 5. This CDR3 contains 15 residues. Per germline, CDR1 SEHNR and CDR2 FQNEAQ (reference sequence). The CDR3 DNA is TGTGCCAGCAGCTTAGTTGGACAGGGAACTTCACCCCTCCACTTT. Protein product: CASSLVGQGTSPLHF.

The rearrangement joins TRBV15 to TRBJ2-2; 7 bases line up with TRBD1. Trimming removed 5 bases from V and 1 base from J; junction bases left unmatched: 4. Germline values: CDR1 LNHNV, CDR2 YYDKDF (reference sequence). The CDR3 has 15 residues. The DNA for the CDR3 is TGTGCCACCAGCCCAGGGGGAAAGAACACCGGGGAGCTGTTTTTT. Amino acids: CATSPGGKNTGELFF.

This clone showed up just once. V is TRBV5-1 and J is TRBJ2-5; 9 bases line up with TRBD2. Trimming cost V 3 bases and J 4 bases; bases outside gene matches: 7. CDR3 length: 15 residues. Germline V gene lookup returns CDR1 SGHRS and CDR2 YFSETQ. CDR3 DNA: TGCGCCAGCAGCTGGAGAGCGGGGGGCCCAGAGACCCAGTACTTC. It specifies CASSWRAGGPETQYF. The complete variable domain, with remaining parts taken from reference TRBV5-1 and TRBJ2-5, reads KAGVTQTPRYLIKTRGQQVTLSCSPISGHRSVSWYQQTPGQGLQFLFEYFSETQRNKGNFPGRFSGRQFSNSRSEMNVSTLELGDSALYLCASSWRAGGPETQYFGPGTRLLVL.

This chain joins TRBV6-5 and TRBJ2-7, with D perhaps matching TRBD1 (5 bases). CDR1 is MNHEY, CDR2 SVGAGI, per germline. The V gene lost 5 bases and the J gene lost 2 bases, with 13 bases spanning the gap. The CDR3 covers 14 residues. The CDR3 DNA follows: TGTGCCAGCAGTCCCGGCAGGGAACCCTACGAGCAGTACTTC. Its translation: CASSPGREPYEQYF.

The gene calls are TRBV9 and TRBJ1-6, with D hard to call. Germline values: CDR1 SGDLS, CDR2 YYNGEE. Trimming removed 2 bases from V and 7 bases from J, with 7 bases in between. The CDR3 totals 13 residues. CDR3 region: CASSVRDNSPLHF. The CDR3 DNA follows: TGTGCCAGCAGCGTCCGAGACAATTCACCCCTCCACTTT.

This sequence joins TRBV19 and TRBJ1-3; D unclear. The germline gives CDR1 LNHDA, CDR2 SQIVND (reference sequence). This CDR3 comprises 13 residues. The V gene lost 11 bases and the J gene lost 1 base, with 12 bases spanning the gap. CDR3 nucleotides: TGTGCCTCCCGTATGAATTCTGGAAACACCATATATTTT. It is translated as CASRMNSGNTIYF.

This chain links TRBV27 with TRBJ2-1, with 8 nucleotides matching TRBD2. This CDR3 is 14 amino acids long. Germline assignment: CDR1 MNHEY and CDR2 SMNVEV (reference sequence). V lost 5 bases, J lost 7 bases, and 7 bases stayed unmatched. Here the CDR3 reads CASSLPGTRNEQFF. CDR3 bases: TGTGCCAGCAGTCTGCCCGGGACTAGGAATGAGCAGTTCTTC.

This clone was picked up a small number of times. This chain's CDR3 is CAWSVLGNSGNTIYF. The CDR3 DNA is TGTGCCTGGAGTGTACTGGGGAACTCTGGAAACACCATATATTTT. The chain carries TRBV30 and TRBJ1-3; D gene uncertain. Germline CDR1 and CDR2: GTSNPN and SVGIG (reference sequence). Trimming left V 0 bases short and J 0 bases short, with 9 bases between. The CDR3 consists of 15 residues.

The chain uses TRBV7-9 and TRBJ2-3, with TRBD2 matching over 15 bases. The CDR3 totals 17 residues. Trimming at V came to 5 bases and at J to 3 bases, leaving 6 bases not matched to a gene. Germline CDR1 is SEHNR and CDR2 is FQNEAQ (reference sequence). The CDR3: CASSLSGTSGGTDTQYF. In nucleotides, the CDR3 is TGTGCCAGCAGCCTTTCTGGGACTAGCGGGGGGACAGATACGCAGTATTTT.

The chain uses TRBV10-3 and TRBJ1-2; possible D gene TRBD1, 6 bases. The CDR3 consists of 14 residues. V was trimmed by 0 bases and J by 3 bases, leaving 8 bases between them. CDR1 ENHRY and CDR2 SYGVKD come from the germline V gene. The CDR3, as DNA: TGTGCCATCAGTGAGTCTCGGACAGACTATGGCTACACCTTC. It codes for CAISESRTDYGYTF.

This clone was counted once. The J gene is TRBJ2-1, the V gene TRBV6-5; 16 bases are a match to TRBD2. CDR3 length: 15 amino acids. V was clipped by 7 bases and J by 6 bases; unmatched bases: 3. Germline V gives CDR1 MNHEY, CDR2 SVGAGI. CDR3 sequence (DNA): TGTGCCAGCACCGGGACTAGCGGGGGGGCCAATGAGCAGTTCTTC. Protein product: CASTGTSGGANEQFF.

The chain is built from TRBV27 and TRBJ1-1, with 7 bases matching TRBD1. V lost 4 bases to trimming and J lost 9 bases; unmatched junction nucleotides: 5. The CDR3 has 12 residues. Germline lookup yields CDR1 MNHEY and CDR2 SMNVEV (reference sequence). CDR3 sequence (DNA): TGTGCCAGCAGTTCCACAGGGGCAAAAGCTTTCTTT. It encodes CASSSTGAKAFF.

This rearrangement joins TRBV18 to TRBJ2-5; D is uncertain. The germline V and J ends were trimmed by 2 bases and 3 bases, with 10 bases remaining between them. The CDR3 covers 14 residues. Germline V CDR1 and CDR2: KGHSH, LQKENI. The CDR3: CASSPSTVKETQYF. The CDR3 DNA reads TGTGCCAGCTCACCATCGACGGTCAAAGAGACCCAGTACTTC.

The rearrangement links TRBV6-5 to TRBJ1-3; no clear D gene. V was pared by 8 bases and J by 7 bases, with 9 bases between. In germline, CDR1 is MNHEY, CDR2 SVGAGI. This CDR3 is 11 amino acids long. The DNA for the CDR3 is TGTGCCAGCCAATCGGGTAACACCATATATTTT. The encoded protein is CASQSGNTIYF.

The chain has TRBV19 and TRBJ1-6; 8 bases fit TRBD1. Germline V gene sequence: CDR1 LNHDA, CDR2 SQIVND (reference sequence). The V and J ends lost 5 bases and 9 bases, in that order; junction bases with no gene match: 12. CDR3 length equals 16 residues. For the CDR3, the DNA is TGTGCCAGTAGTCCGACCCAGGGGGCCCCGCTTTCACCCCTCCACTTT. Its protein is CASSPTQGAPLSPLHF.

This chain connects TRBV27 to TRBJ1-1; weak D call: TRBD1 (6 bases). This CDR3 contains 13 residues. V was pared by 7 bases and J by 0 bases, with 9 bases between. From germline, CDR1 is MNHEY and CDR2 SMNVEV (reference sequence). For the CDR3, the DNA is TGTGCCAGCAAGGGGGGGGTGAACACTGAAGCTTTCTTT. It yields the protein CASKGGVNTEAFF.

This chain links TRBV6-5 with TRBJ1-2; TRBD1 is a possible D gene (5 bases). The germline V gene encodes CDR1 MNHEY and CDR2 SVGAGI. Trimming cost V 4 bases and J 7 bases, with 19 bases left between them. The CDR3 contains 15 residues. CDR3 residues: CASSSRTFLQPGYTF. In nucleotides, the CDR3 is TGTGCCAGCAGTTCACGGACATTCTTGCAGCCTGGCTACACCTTC.

This clone came up once. This sequence joins TRBV5-6 and TRBJ2-7; 7 nucleotides line up with TRBD2. V gave up 4 bases and J gave up 4 bases; unmatched junction bases: 11. CDR3 length: 15 amino acids. The germline V gene encodes CDR1 SGHDT and CDR2 YYEEEE. The CDR3 spells CASSPLAGRGYEQYF. The CDR3 DNA reads as TGTGCCAGCAGCCCCCTAGCCGGGCGGGGGTACGAGCAGTACTTC.